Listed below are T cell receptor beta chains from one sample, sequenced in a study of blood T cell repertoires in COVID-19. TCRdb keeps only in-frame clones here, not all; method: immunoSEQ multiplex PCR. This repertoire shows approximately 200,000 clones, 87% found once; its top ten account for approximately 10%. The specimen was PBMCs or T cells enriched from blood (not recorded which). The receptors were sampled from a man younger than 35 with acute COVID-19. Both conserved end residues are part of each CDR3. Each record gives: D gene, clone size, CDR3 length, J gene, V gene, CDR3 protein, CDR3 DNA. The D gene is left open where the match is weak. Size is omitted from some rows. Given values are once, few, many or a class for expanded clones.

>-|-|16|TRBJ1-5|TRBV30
CAWRRAQGYSNQPQHF
TGTGCCTGGAGACGCGCACAGGGATATAGCAATCAGCCCCAGCATTTT
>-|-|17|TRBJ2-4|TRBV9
CASSAPAGEIAKNIQYF
TGTGCCAGCAGCGCCCCGGCCGGGGAAATAGCCAAAAACATTCAGTACTTC
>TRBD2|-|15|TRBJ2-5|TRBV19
CASSAWTRGEETQYF
TGTGCCAGTAGTGCCTGGACTAGAGGGGAGGAGACCCAGTACTTC
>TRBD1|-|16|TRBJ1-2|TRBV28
CASSRPRQGSNYGYTF
TGTGCCAGCAGTCGGCCCCGACAGGGTTCTAACTATGGCTACACCTTC
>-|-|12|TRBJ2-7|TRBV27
CASSLLRNEQYF
TGTGCCAGCAGTTTACTGAGGAACGAGCAGTACTTC
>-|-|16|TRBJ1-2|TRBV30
CACKSDRMVWYYGYTF
TGTGCCTGTAAAAGCGACAGGATGGTATGGTACTATGGCTACACCTTC
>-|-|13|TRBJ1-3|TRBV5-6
CASSRGLGNTIYF
TGTGCCAGCAGTCGGGGACTTGGAAACACCATATATTTT
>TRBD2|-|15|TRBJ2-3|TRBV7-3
CASSKGLAAGDTQYF
TGTGCCAGCAGTAAAGGACTAGCGGCGGGAGATACGCAGTATTTT
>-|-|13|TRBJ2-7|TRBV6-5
CASSVGIRFEQYF
TGTGCCAGCAGCGTAGGTATCAGGTTCGAGCAGTACTTC
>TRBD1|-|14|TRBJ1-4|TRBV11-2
CASSRTGSNEKLFF
TGTGCCAGCAGCCGGACAGGGAGTAATGAAAAACTGTTTTTT
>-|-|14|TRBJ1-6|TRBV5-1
CASSLITGNSPLHF
TGCGCCAGCAGTTTGATTACAGGGAATTCACCCCTCCACTTT
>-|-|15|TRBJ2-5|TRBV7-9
CASSLVTGGEETQYF
TGTGCCAGCAGCTTAGTGACAGGAGGAGAAGAGACCCAGTACTTC
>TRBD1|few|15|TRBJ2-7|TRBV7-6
CASSLSDRGLSEQYF
TGTGCCAGCAGCTTATCAGACAGGGGGCTAAGCGAGCAGTACTTC